Here is one T cell receptor (beta chain) with its context. The sample comes from a study of T cell changes during pregnancy in multiple sclerosis. Some clones are missing from TCRdb's copy, which holds only in-frame ones; the method was immunoSEQ multiplex PCR. The sample has more than 85,000 clones, 94% seen once. CDR1 is LGHNA, CDR2 YNFKEQ, per germline. V was clipped by 0 bases and J by 6 bases; unmatched bases: 7. The CDR3 extends over 16 amino acids. The TCR comes from a female donor in good health, enrolled as a control in a pregnancy study. This chain connects TRBV4-2 to TRBJ2-4, with 8 bases that match TRBD1. The material was peripheral blood, obtained after pregnancy. The CDR3 loop reads CASSQDIGQGPNIQYF. The CDR3 DNA reads as TGTGCCAGCAGCCAAGATATAGGACAGGGTCCAAACATTCAGTACTTC.